These 31 T cell receptor beta chains were all obtained from the same sample, sequenced in a study of cytomegalovirus exposure and HLA in healthy donors. The method was immunoSEQ multiplex PCR; TCRdb's version includes in-frame clones alone and lacks a portion of them. Of hundreds of thousands of clones listed, about 87% are singletons. The sequenced sample consisted of PBMCs. The receptors stem from a man younger than 35 in good health and CMV-seronegative.

The V call is TRBV12-5, the J call TRBJ1-4, with D tentatively TRBD1 (6 bases). This CDR3 spans 16 amino acids. Germline V gene lookup returns CDR1 LGHNT and CDR2 FRNRAP. V lost 0 bases and J 2 bases, leaving 10 bases between the germline ends. Here the CDR3 DNA reads TGTGCTAGTGGTTTGGTACAGGGAGGGACTAATGAAAAACTGTTTTTT. Its translation: CASGLVQGGTNEKLFF.

Remarks on this clone: The sample has other DNA sequences that encode this CDR3 too. The rearrangement joins TRBV28 to TRBJ1-1, with a possible D match to TRBD1 (5 bases). V lost 5 bases and J lost 4, with 11 bases in between. The CDR3 contains 13 residues. Germline assignment: CDR1 MDHEN and CDR2 SYDVKM. The CDR3 coding sequence is TGTGCCAGCAGTCTCCGCGGGGGCACTGAAGCTTTCTTT. It yields the protein CASSLRGGTEAFF.

The chain recombines TRBV7-9 with TRBJ1-1; 12 nucleotides agree with TRBD1. V shed 5 bases and J 5 bases; nucleotides not matched to a gene: 6. The CDR3 length is 15 residues. Looked up from germline, CDR1 is SEHNR and CDR2 is FQNEAQ (reference sequence). Here the CDR3 DNA reads TGTGCCAGCAGCCCTGGGACAGGGGGCTCGACTGAAGCTTTCTTT. Its protein is CASSPGTGGSTEAFF. Full variable domain (rest looked up from reference TRBV7-9 and TRBJ1-1): DTGVSQNPRHKITKRGQNVTFRCDPISEHNRLYWYRQTLGQGPEFLTYFQNEAQLEKSRLLSDRFSAERPKGSFSTLEIQRTEQGDSAMYLCASSPGTGGSTEAFFGQGTRLTVV.

This rearrangement joins TRBV7-6 to TRBJ2-2, with TRBD1 as a possible D gene (5 bases). This CDR3 spans 17 amino acids. Trimming took off 1 base at V and 0 bases at J, with 12 bases between the two ends. Germline V lookup: CDR1 SGHVS, CDR2 FNYEAQ. In DNA, the CDR3 is TGTGCCAGCAGCTTAGAGGTGGGGCTAGCGAACACCGGGGAGCTGTTTTTT. Translation gives CASSLEVGLANTGELFF.

This clone has just a few counts. The chain couples TRBV7-9 to TRBJ2-7; 10 bases are a match to TRBD2. The junction had 5 bases not matched to a gene; V was cut back by 5 bases and J by 4 bases. Germline CDR1 and CDR2: SEHNR and FQNEAQ (reference sequence). This CDR3 has 14 amino acids. CDR3 coding DNA: TGTGCCAGCAGCCACCGGACTAGCGGATACGAGCAGTACTTC. This gives the protein CASSHRTSGYEQYF.

This clone was seen a handful of times. V and J are TRBV6-1 and TRBJ2-7, with D unresolved. V lost 1 base and J 0 bases, leaving 4 bases between the germline ends. CDR1 and CDR2 from the germline V gene are MNHNS and SASEGT. There are 13 residues in the CDR3. CDR3 DNA: TGTGCCAGCAGTGAAGGGAGCTCCTACGAGCAGTACTTC. This gives the protein CASSEGSSYEQYF.

The chain recombines TRBV4-1 with TRBJ2-1, with 14 bases lining up with TRBD2. The length of the CDR3 is 16 residues. CDR1 is MGHRA and CDR2 is YSYEKL in the germline V gene. Losses at the gene ends were 1 base for V and 12 bases for J; bases not matched to a gene: 8. CDR3 DNA: TGCGCCAGCAGCCAAGGACCCGGGACTAGCGGGAGTTGGCAGTTCTTC. This gives the protein CASSQGPGTSGSWQFF.

The chain couples TRBV7-2 to TRBJ2-4; D unclear. In germline, CDR1 is SGHTA, CDR2 FQGNSA. This CDR3 is 14 amino acids long. Trimming took off 3 bases at V and 0 bases at J, with 6 bases between the two ends. The CDR3 protein is CASSFSGAKNIQYF. CDR3 DNA sequence: TGTGCCAGCAGCTTTTCGGGAGCCAAAAACATTCAGTACTTC.

The genes are TRBV9 and TRBJ1-6, with no clear D. V shed 0 bases and J shed 0 bases, with 4 bases lying between them. Germline CDR1 is SGDLS and CDR2 is YYNGEE. This CDR3 is built from 15 residues. The CDR3 DNA is TGTGCCAGCAGCGTAGATCGCTCCTATAATTCACCCCTCCACTTT. It yields the protein CASSVDRSYNSPLHF.

CDR3 loop: CASSPRMRTEAFF. CDR3 DNA: TGTGCCAGCAGCCCCAGGATGCGCACTGAAGCTTTCTTT. J is TRBJ1-1 and V is TRBV6-5; D not certain. V lost 6 bases and J 4 bases, leaving 12 bases between the germline ends. Germline values: CDR1 MNHEY, CDR2 SVGAGI. The CDR3 sequence is 13 residues long.

The chain carries TRBV19 and TRBJ1-4; 7 positions agree with TRBD1. This CDR3 has 15 amino acids. The germline V gene has CDR1 LNHDA and CDR2 SQIVND (reference sequence). J lost 8 bases, V lost 6 bases, and 12 bases had no gene match. CDR3 region: CASRKRDTGQEKLFF. CDR3 coding DNA: TGTGCCAGTAGGAAACGGGACACGGGACAGGAAAAACTGTTTTTT.

This clone was seen many times. This chain links TRBV7-2 with TRBJ2-3; 9 bases fit TRBD1. CDR3 size: 19 residues. Looked up from germline, CDR1 is SGHTA and CDR2 is FQGNSA. Losses at the gene ends were 5 bases for V and 3 bases for J; bases not matched to a gene: 18. Here the CDR3 reads CASSPTPTGGGLLTDTQYF. The CDR3 nucleotides read TGTGCCAGCAGCCCTACCCCTACAGGGGGCGGCCTCTTAACAGATACGCAGTATTTT.

This CDR3 is CATSRQMLQGRDTEAFF. The CDR3 DNA sequence: TGTGCCACCAGCAGGCAAATGCTCCAGGGAAGGGACACTGAAGCTTTCTTT. J is TRBJ1-1 and V is TRBV15; a possible D gene is TRBD1 (5 bases). The CDR3 consists of 17 residues. V lost 3 bases to trimming and J lost 3 bases, with 20 bases between them. Germline loops: CDR1 LNHNV, CDR2 YYDKDF (reference sequence).

The rearrangement joins TRBV27 to TRBJ2-7; D possibly corresponds to TRBD1 (6 bases). The CDR3 covers 15 residues. Germline-derived CDR1 and CDR2 are MNHEY and SMNVEV (reference sequence). Trimming shortened V by 2 bases and J by 1 base, and 12 bases separated the two germline ends. CDR3 nucleotide sequence: TGTGCCAGCAGTTTAGCGGACAGTGGATCCTACGAGCAGTACTTC. Translated, it gives CASSLADSGSYEQYF.

This chain uses TRBV27 with TRBJ2-5; a possible D gene is TRBD1 (5 bases). Germline V lookup: CDR1 MNHEY, CDR2 SMNVEV (reference sequence). Between the trimmed V and J ends, which lost 3 bases and 6 bases, there was a span of 14 bases. The length of the CDR3 is 14 residues. CDR3: CASSFSDSTQTQYF. CDR3 bases: TGTGCCAGCAGTTTCAGCGACAGTACCCAGACCCAGTACTTC.

The J gene is TRBJ1-5, the V gene TRBV19, with D maybe TRBD1 (6 bases). V was pared by 7 bases and J by 4 bases, with 14 bases between. The CDR3 is made up of 14 amino acids. The germline gives CDR1 LNHDA, CDR2 SQIVND (reference sequence). CDR3 nucleotide sequence: TGTGCCAGTATCTCAGGGGTCGATAATCAGCCCCAGCATTTT. It specifies CASISGVDNQPQHF.

The rearrangement joins TRBV11-2 to TRBJ1-1, with no clear D. CDR1 and CDR2 from the germline V gene are SGHAT and FQNNGV. The CDR3 covers 12 residues. V was cut by 5 bases and J by 7 bases, with 11 bases left in between. CDR3 DNA: TGTGCCAGCAGCCGGAGTGTGAATGAAGCTTTCTTT. Residues: CASSRSVNEAFF. The whole variable domain, remainder taken from reference TRBV11-2 and TRBJ1-1, is EAGVAQSPRYKIIEKRQSVAFWCNPISGHATLYWYQQILGQGPKLLIQFQNNGVVDDSQLPKDRFSAERLKGVDSTLKIQPAKLEDSAVYLCASSRSVNEAFFGQGTRLTVV.

This clone was seen more than once but under ten times. The chain uses TRBV7-8 and TRBJ1-6, with 9 bases identical to TRBD1. Germline-derived CDR1 and CDR2 are SGHVS and FQNEAQ. The length of the CDR3 is 15 residues. The junction had 9 bases not matched to a gene; V was cut back by 8 bases and J by 7 bases. CDR3 sequence reads: CASSPGTGLNSPLHF. The DNA for the CDR3 is TGTGCCAGCTCACCCGGGACAGGGCTCAATTCACCCCTCCACTTT. Combining the CDR3 with reference TRBV7-8 and TRBJ1-6 gives the whole variable domain GAGVSQSPRYKVAKRGQDVALRCDPISGHVSLFWYQQALGQGPEFLTYFQNEAQLDKSGLPSDRFFAERPEGSVSTLKIQRTQQEDSAVYLCASSPGTGLNSPLHFGNGTRLTVT.

This chain uses TRBV5-1 with TRBJ2-6, with 7 bases matching TRBD1. Germline loops: CDR1 SGHRS, CDR2 YFSETQ. The CDR3 sequence is 15 residues long. V shed 0 bases and J 12 bases; nucleotides not matched to a gene: 9. As DNA, the CDR3 is TGCGCCAGCAGCTTGGCGGGGAACAGGGACAGCGTCCTGACTTTC. Translating gives CASSLAGNRDSVLTF.

CDR3 in DNA: TGCGCCAGCAGCTTGGACGGGACAGGGGGTCAGCCCCAGCATTTT. The encoded protein is CASSLDGTGGQPQHF. The V and J genes are TRBV5-1 and TRBJ1-5, with 11 bases matching TRBD1. V dropped 0 bases and J dropped 6; count of bases not matched to a gene: 2. This CDR3 region has 15 residues. Germline assignment: CDR1 SGHRS and CDR2 YFSETQ.

The chain couples TRBV27 to TRBJ2-3; 12 nucleotides match TRBD2. The V gene end was trimmed by 10 bases and the J gene end by 1 base; junction bases not matched to a gene: 15. Germline V CDR1 and CDR2: MNHEY, SMNVEV (reference sequence). The CDR3 is 18 residues long. This CDR3 is CATIVTSGSALGTDTQYF. The CDR3 bases are TGTGCCACCATAGTGACTAGCGGGAGCGCCCTCGGCACAGATACGCAGTATTTT.

The rearrangement joins TRBV5-1 to TRBJ2-1; the D gene is possibly TRBD2 (5 bases). The germline gives CDR1 SGHRS, CDR2 YFSETQ. Deletions cut 5 bases from V and 0 bases from J, with 12 bases between. The CDR3 spans 15 residues. CDR3 amino acids: CASSASRGSYNEQFF. CDR3 DNA sequence: TGCGCCAGCAGTGCGAGTCGGGGCTCCTACAATGAGCAGTTCTTC. The complete variable domain, with remaining parts taken from reference TRBV5-1 and TRBJ2-1, reads KAGVTQTPRYLIKTRGQQVTLSCSPISGHRSVSWYQQTPGQGLQFLFEYFSETQRNKGNFPGRFSGRQFSNSRSEMNVSTLELGDSALYLCASSASRGSYNEQFFGPGTRLTVL.

The J gene is TRBJ2-5, the V gene TRBV20-1, with D possibly being TRBD1 (5 bases). V lost 6 bases and J 5 bases, leaving 10 bases between the germline ends. This CDR3 region has 11 residues. CDR1 DFQATT and CDR2 SNEGSKA come from the germline V gene (reference sequence). DNA for the CDR3: TGCAGTGCAGACAGAGAGGAGACCCAGTACTTC. Encoded protein: CSADREETQYF.

This chain uses TRBV6-1 with TRBJ2-1, with TRBD2 matching over 9 bases. The CDR3 has 17 residues. J gave up 6 bases and V 4 bases, and 13 bases lay outside the gene matches. Germline CDR1 reads MNHNS; CDR2 reads SASEGT. In DNA form, the CDR3 reads TGTGCCAGCAGTGCGGGACTAGCAAAGATTGGAGTCAATGAGCAGTTCTTC. Its protein is CASSAGLAKIGVNEQFF.

The genes are TRBV27 and TRBJ1-5, with 7 bases lining up with TRBD1. CDR1 is MNHEY and CDR2 is SMNVEV in the germline V gene (reference sequence). The trim removed 5 bases at V and 1 base at J, leaving 5 bases unmatched. The CDR3 runs 15 residues. This CDR3 is CASSVQGVSNQPQHF. CDR3 nucleotides: TGTGCCAGCAGTGTTCAGGGGGTAAGCAATCAGCCCCAGCATTTT.

The chain recombines TRBV9 with TRBJ1-4, with 10 bases lining up with TRBD1. The trim removed 4 bases at V and 6 bases at J, leaving 3 bases unmatched. CDR1 is SGDLS, CDR2 YYNGEE, per germline. The CDR3 spans 14 residues. The CDR3 nucleotides are TGTGCCAGCAGCAGAGGACAGGGGGATGAAAAACTGTTTTTT. Translated, it gives CASSRGQGDEKLFF.

V usage is TRBV2 and J usage is TRBJ1-1; no clear D gene. Germline V lookup: CDR1 SNHLY, CDR2 FYNNEI. The V end was cut by 5 bases, the J end by 1 base, with 8 bases between. This CDR3 region has 13 residues. This CDR3 is CASSSDTNTEAFF. The CDR3 DNA reads as TGTGCCAGCAGTTCCGACACGAACACTGAAGCTTTCTTT.

This clone was picked up one time. The gene calls are TRBV18 and TRBJ2-5, with a possible D match to TRBD2 (5 bases). V was trimmed by 3 bases and J by 5 bases, leaving 13 bases between them. This CDR3 comprises 14 residues. CDR1 is KGHSH and CDR2 is LQKENI in the germline V gene. The CDR3, as DNA: TGTGCCAGCTCACCTCCAGCGGTCAGGGAGACCCAGTACTTC. Encoded protein: CASSPPAVRETQYF.

The rearrangement links TRBV7-8 to TRBJ1-2, with D possibly being TRBD1 (6 bases). The V gene lost 5 bases and the J gene lost 0 bases, with 13 bases spanning the gap. This CDR3 is 15 amino acids long. Germline CDR1 reads SGHVS; CDR2 reads FQNEAQ. This CDR3 is CASSRDRQTNYGYTF. Here the CDR3 DNA reads TGTGCCAGCAGCCGTGACAGGCAGACTAACTATGGCTACACCTTC.

The chain employs TRBV5-6 and TRBJ1-1; D remains ambiguous. Per the germline V gene, CDR1 is SGHDT and CDR2 is YYEEEE. V gave up 1 base and J gave up 2 bases, with 9 bases separating them. CDR3 size: 14 residues. CDR3 DNA sequence: TGTGCCAGCAGCTTGTTTGGCCACAACACTGAAGCTTTCTTT. It yields the protein CASSLFGHNTEAFF.

The chain uses TRBV19 and TRBJ1-5; D gene unclear. The CDR3 has 13 amino acids. Germline V CDR1 and CDR2: LNHDA, SQIVND (reference sequence). Trimming stripped 4 bases from V and 4 bases from J, with 8 bases between. This CDR3 reads CASSSRENQPQHF. Here the CDR3 DNA reads TGTGCCAGTAGTAGTAGGGAGAATCAGCCCCAGCATTTT. The full variable domain, in which reference TRBV19 and TRBJ1-5 provide the parts outside the CDR3, is DGGITQSPKYLFRKEGQNVTLSCEQNLNHDAMYWYRQDPGQGLRLIYYSQIVNDFQKGDIAEGYSVSREKKESFPLTVTSAQKNPTAFYLCASSSRENQPQHFGDGTRLSIL.